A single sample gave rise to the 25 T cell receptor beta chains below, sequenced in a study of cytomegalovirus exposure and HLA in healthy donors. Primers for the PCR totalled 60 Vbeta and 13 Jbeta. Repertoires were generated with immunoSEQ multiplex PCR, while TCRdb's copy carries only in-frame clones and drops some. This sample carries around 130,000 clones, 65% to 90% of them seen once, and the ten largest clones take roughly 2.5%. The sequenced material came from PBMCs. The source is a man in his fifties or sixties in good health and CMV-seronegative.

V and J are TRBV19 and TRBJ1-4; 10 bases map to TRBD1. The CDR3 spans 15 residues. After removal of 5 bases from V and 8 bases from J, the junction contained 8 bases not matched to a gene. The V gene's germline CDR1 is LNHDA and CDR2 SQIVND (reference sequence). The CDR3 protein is CASSPWTGGSEKLFF. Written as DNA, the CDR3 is TGTGCCAGTAGTCCCTGGACAGGGGGGTCGGAAAAACTGTTTTTT. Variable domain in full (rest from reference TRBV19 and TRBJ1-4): DGGITQSPKYLFRKEGQNVTLSCEQNLNHDAMYWYRQDPGQGLRLIYYSQIVNDFQKGDIAEGYSVSREKKESFPLTVTSAQKNPTAFYLCASSPWTGGSEKLFFGSGTQLSVL.

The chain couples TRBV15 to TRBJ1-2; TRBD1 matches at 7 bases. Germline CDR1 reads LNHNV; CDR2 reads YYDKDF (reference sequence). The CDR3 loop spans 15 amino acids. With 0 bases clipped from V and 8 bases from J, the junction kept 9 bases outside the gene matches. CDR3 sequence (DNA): TGTGCCACCAGCAGAGACCCCGAGGGGGCAGGGGGCTACACCTTC. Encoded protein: CATSRDPEGAGGYTF.

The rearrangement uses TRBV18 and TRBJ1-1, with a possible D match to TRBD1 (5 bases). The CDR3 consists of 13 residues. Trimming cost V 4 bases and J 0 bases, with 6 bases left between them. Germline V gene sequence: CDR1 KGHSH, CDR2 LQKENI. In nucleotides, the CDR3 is TGTGCCAGCTCACAGGACATGAACACTGAAGCTTTCTTT. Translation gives CASSQDMNTEAFF.

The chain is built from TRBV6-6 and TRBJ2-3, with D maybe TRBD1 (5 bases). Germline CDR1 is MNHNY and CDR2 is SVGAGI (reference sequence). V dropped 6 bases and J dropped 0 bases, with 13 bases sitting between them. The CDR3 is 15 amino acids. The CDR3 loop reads CASSRQTPSTDTQYF. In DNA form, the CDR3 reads TGTGCCAGCAGCCGACAGACCCCTAGCACAGATACGCAGTATTTT.

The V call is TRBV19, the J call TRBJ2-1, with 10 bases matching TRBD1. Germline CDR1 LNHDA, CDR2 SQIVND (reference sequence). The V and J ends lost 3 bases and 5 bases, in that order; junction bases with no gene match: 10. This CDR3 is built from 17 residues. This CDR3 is CASSILPGQGKNNEQFF. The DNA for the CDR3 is TGTGCCAGTAGTATTCTTCCGGGACAGGGGAAGAACAATGAGCAGTTCTTC.

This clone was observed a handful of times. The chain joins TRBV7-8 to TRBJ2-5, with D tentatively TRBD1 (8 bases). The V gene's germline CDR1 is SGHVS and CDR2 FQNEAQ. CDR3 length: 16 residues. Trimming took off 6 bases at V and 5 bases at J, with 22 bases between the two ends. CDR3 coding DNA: TGTGCCAGCAGAGCGGGGTGGGCAGGGGGCTTTGAGACCCAGTACTTC. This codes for CASRAGWAGGFETQYF.

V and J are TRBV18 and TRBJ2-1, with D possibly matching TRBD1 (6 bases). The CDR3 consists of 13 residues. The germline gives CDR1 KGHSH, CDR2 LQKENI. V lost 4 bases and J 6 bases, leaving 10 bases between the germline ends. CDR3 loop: CASSLQGPNEQFF. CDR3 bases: TGTGCCAGCTCACTTCAGGGGCCCAATGAGCAGTTCTTC.

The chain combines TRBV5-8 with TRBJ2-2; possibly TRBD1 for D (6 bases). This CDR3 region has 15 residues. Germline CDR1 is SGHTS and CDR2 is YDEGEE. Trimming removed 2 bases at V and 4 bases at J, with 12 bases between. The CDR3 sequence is CASSLGQRSTGELFF. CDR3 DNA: TGTGCCAGCAGCTTAGGACAGAGGTCCACCGGGGAGCTGTTTTTT. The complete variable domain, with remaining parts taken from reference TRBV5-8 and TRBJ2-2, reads EAGVTQSPTHLIKTRGQQATLRCSPISGHTSVYWYQQALGLGLQFLLWYDEGEERNRGNFPPRFSGRQFPNYSSELNVNALELEDSALYLCASSLGQRSTGELFFGEGSRLTVL.

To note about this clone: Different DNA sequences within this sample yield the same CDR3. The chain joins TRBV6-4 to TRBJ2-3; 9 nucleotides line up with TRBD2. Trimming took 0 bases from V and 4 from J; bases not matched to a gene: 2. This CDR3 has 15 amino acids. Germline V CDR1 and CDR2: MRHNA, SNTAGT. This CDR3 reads CASSDSSGGADTQYF. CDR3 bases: TGTGCCAGCAGTGACTCTAGCGGGGGCGCAGATACGCAGTATTTT.

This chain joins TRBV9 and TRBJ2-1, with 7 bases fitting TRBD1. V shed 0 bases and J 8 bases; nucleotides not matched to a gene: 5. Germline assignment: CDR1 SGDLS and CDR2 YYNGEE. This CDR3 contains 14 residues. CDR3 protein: CASSVEGGRDEQFF. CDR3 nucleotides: TGTGCCAGCAGCGTAGAAGGGGGCAGGGATGAGCAGTTCTTC.

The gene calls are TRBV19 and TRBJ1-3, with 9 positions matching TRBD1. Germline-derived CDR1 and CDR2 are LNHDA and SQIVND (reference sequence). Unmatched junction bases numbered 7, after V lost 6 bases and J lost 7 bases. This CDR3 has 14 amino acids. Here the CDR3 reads CASRPGQGFNTIYF. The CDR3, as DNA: TGTGCCAGTAGACCGGGACAGGGCTTTAACACCATATATTTT.

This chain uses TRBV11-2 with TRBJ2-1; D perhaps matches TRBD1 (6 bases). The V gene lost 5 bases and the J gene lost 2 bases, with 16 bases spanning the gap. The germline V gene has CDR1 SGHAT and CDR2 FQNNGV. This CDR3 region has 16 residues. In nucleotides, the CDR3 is TGTGCCAGCAGCCAAGACCTGGGGGCCCCCTACAATGAGCAGTTCTTC. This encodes CASSQDLGAPYNEQFF.

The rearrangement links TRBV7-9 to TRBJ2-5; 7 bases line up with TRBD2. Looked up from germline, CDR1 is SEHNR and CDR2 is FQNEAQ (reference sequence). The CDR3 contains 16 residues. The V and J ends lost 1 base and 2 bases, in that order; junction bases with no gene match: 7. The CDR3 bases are TGTGCCAGCAGCTTAGGGCCTAGCGGACCTCAAGAGACCCAGTACTTC. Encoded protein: CASSLGPSGPQETQYF.

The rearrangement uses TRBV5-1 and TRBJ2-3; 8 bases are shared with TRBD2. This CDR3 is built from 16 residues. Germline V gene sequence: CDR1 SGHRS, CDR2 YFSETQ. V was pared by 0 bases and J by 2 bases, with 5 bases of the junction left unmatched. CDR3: CASSLGLALDTDTQYF. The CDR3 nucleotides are TGCGCCAGCAGCTTGGGACTAGCGCTAGACACAGATACGCAGTATTTT.

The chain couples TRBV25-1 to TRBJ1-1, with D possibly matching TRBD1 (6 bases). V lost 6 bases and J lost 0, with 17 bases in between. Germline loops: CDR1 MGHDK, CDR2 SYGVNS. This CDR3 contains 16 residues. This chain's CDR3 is CASRPGGRKVNTEAFF. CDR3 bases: TGTGCCAGCAGGCCGGGGGGGCGTAAAGTGAACACTGAAGCTTTCTTT.

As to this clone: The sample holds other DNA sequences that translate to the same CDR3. Written as DNA, the CDR3 is TGTGCCAGCAGCTTAGCGGGGGGTTACAATGAGCAGTTCTTC. It codes for CASSLAGGYNEQFF. The gene calls are TRBV7-6 and TRBJ2-1; D might be TRBD2 (6 bases). Trimming took 0 bases from V and 4 from J, leaving 7 bases between them. This CDR3 spans 14 amino acids. Germline loops: CDR1 SGHVS, CDR2 FNYEAQ. Using reference TRBV7-6 and TRBJ2-1 for the parts outside the CDR3, the full variable domain is GAGVSQSPRYKVTKRGQDVALRCDPISGHVSLYWYRQALGQGPEFLTYFNYEAQQDKSGLPNDRFSAERPEGSISTLTIQRTEQRDSAMYRCASSLAGGYNEQFFGPGTRLTVL.

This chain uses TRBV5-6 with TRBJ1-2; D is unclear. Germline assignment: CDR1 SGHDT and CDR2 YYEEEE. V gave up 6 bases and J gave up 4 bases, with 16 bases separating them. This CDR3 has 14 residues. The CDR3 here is CASNRRGSAYGYTF. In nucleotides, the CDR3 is TGTGCCAGCAACCGGAGAGGCAGTGCCTATGGCTACACCTTC.

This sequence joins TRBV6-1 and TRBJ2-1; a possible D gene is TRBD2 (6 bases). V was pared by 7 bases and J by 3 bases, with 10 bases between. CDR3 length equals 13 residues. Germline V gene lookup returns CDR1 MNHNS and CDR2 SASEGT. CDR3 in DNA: TGTGCCAGCATCCCGGGGGTCTACAATGAGCAGTTCTTC. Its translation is CASIPGVYNEQFF.

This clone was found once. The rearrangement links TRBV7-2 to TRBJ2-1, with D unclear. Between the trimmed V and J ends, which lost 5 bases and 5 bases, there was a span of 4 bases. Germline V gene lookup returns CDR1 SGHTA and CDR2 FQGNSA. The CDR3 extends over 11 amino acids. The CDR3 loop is CASSLHNEQFF. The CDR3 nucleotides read TGTGCCAGCAGCCTACACAATGAGCAGTTCTTC.

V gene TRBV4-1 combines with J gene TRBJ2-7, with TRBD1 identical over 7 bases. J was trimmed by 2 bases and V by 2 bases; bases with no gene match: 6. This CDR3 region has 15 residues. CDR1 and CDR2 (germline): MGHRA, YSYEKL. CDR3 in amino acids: CASSQPTDRPYEQYF. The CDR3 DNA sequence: TGCGCCAGCAGCCAACCCACGGACAGGCCCTACGAGCAGTACTTC.

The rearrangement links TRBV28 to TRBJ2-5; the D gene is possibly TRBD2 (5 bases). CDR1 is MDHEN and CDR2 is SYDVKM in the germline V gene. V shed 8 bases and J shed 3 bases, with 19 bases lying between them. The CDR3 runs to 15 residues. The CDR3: CASCPTREVEETQYF. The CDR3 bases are TGTGCCAGCTGCCCTACCCGGGAAGTGGAAGAGACCCAGTACTTC.

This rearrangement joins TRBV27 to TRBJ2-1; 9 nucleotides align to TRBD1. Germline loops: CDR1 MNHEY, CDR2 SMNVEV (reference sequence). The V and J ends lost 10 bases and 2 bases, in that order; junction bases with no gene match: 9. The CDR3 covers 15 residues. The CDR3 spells CATANRDRAYNEQFF. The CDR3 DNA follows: TGTGCCACCGCGAACCGGGACAGGGCCTACAATGAGCAGTTCTTC.

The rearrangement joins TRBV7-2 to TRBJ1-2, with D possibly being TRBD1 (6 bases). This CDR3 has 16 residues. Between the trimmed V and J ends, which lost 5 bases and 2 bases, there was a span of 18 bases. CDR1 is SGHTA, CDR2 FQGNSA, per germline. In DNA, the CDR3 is TGTGCCAGCAGCCCTTTTGGGGGCAGGTTGAACTATGGCTACACCTTC. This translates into CASSPFGGRLNYGYTF. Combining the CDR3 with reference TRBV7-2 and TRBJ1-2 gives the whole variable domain GAGVSQSPSNKVTEKGKDVELRCDPISGHTALYWYRQSLGQGLEFLIYFQGNSAPDKSGLPSDRFSAERTGGSVSTLTIQRTQQEDSAVYLCASSPFGGRLNYGYTFGSGTRLTVV.

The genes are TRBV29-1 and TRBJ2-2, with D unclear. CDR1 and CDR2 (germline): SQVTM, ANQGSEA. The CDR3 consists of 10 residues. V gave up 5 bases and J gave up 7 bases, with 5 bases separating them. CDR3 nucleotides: TGCAGCGTTTCCCTCGGGGAGCTGTTTTTT. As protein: CSVSLGELFF.

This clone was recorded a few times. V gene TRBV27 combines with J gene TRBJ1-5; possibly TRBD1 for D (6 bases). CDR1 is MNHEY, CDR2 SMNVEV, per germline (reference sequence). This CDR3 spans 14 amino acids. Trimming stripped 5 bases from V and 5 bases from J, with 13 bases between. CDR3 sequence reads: CASSVQGFHQPQHF. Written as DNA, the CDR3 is TGTGCCAGCAGTGTACAGGGTTTCCATCAGCCCCAGCATTTT.